These T cell receptor beta chains were read from a single sample in a study of OX40 agonist ivuxolimab in advanced cancers. TCRdb keeps only in-frame clones here, not all; method: immunoSEQ multiplex PCR. The table records about 64,000 clones, roughly 87% of them present only once. This specimen was CD4+ or CD8+ T cells sorted from blood, taken in a trial of the OX40 agonist ivuxolimab. Every receptor here comes from an adult with an advanced solid tumor such as melanoma, head and neck, liver or kidney cancer. The CDR3 runs from the conserved cysteine through the conserved F or W. Each record gives: V gene, D gene, J gene, clone size, CDR3 DNA, CDR3 protein. The D gene is left open where the match is weak. Where a row states a size, it is once, few, many or the class of an expanded clone; other rows omit it.

TRBV5-1,.,TRBJ1-5,.,TGCGCCAGCAGCACCGACTATCAGCCCCAGCATTTT,CASSTDYQPQHF
TRBV30,.,TRBJ2-7,.,TGTGCCTGGAGTCACCGGGTTGAGCAGTACTTC,CAWSHRVEQYF
TRBV7-9,.,TRBJ1-5,few,TGTGCCAGCAGCTACACGGGCACCGGTCCTCAGCCCCAGCATTTT,CASSYTGTGPQPQHF
TRBV2,TRBD2,TRBJ2-3,.,TGTGCCAGCAGCGCAACTAGCGTCACAGATACGCAGTATTTT,CASSATSVTDTQYF
TRBV30,.,TRBJ2-2,.,TGTGCCTCGCCCAGGTACAGCAGGGCCGGGGAGCTGTTTTTT,CASPRYSRAGELFF
TRBV10-3,.,TRBJ1-5,few,TGTGCCATCAGTGAGGCGGGGTATTCGCCCCAGCATTTT,CAISEAGYSPQHF
TRBV12-5,.,TRBJ2-2,.,TGTGCTAGTGGTTCCCCCCCCGGCCCGGGGGCGCCCCCTCACACCGGGGAGCTGTTTTTT,CASGSPPGPGAPPHTGELFF
TRBV28,.,TRBJ1-1,.,TGTGCCAGCGGTCCCTACACTGAAGCTTTCTTT,CASGPYTEAFF
TRBV19,.,TRBJ2-3,.,TGTGCCAGTAGTACCTATGATACGCAGTATTTT,CASSTYDTQYF
TRBV29-1,TRBD2,TRBJ2-3,.,TGCAGCGTCAGCGGGGGGACCACAGATACGCAGTATTTT,CSVSGGTTDTQYF
TRBV5-1,TRBD1,TRBJ1-4,.,TGCGCCAGCAGCTCAACAGGGGAAGTGTCTAATGAAAAACTGTTTTTT,CASSSTGEVSNEKLFF
TRBV11-3,TRBD1,TRBJ2-7,few,TGTGCCAGCAGCCTTACCGGGACAGGCGAGCAGTACTTC,CASSLTGTGEQYF
TRBV5-4,.,TRBJ1-6,.,TGTGCCAGCAGCGCGAAATCTGCCGGGAAAACAGGGTCACCCCTCCACTTT,CASSAKSAGKTGSPLHF
TRBV2,.,TRBJ1-2,.,TGTGCCAGCAGTGAAGGGGTGGTTTTTAATAATGGCTACACCTTC,CASSEGVVFNNGYTF
TRBV6-5,TRBD2,TRBJ2-2,once,TGTGCCAGCACTCGAGAGCGGGGAAACACCGGGGAGCTGTTTTTT,CASTRERGNTGELFF
TRBV7-9,TRBD1,TRBJ2-3,.,TGTGCCAGCAGCTCCTCTGGACAGGGGAGGTGGACAGATACGCAGTATTTT,CASSSSGQGRWTDTQYF
TRBV30,.,TRBJ1-5,.,TGTGCCTGGAGTGGGCAGGGCCGATTGGGCAATCAGCCCCAGCATTTT,CAWSGQGRLGNQPQHF
TRBV5-5,.,TRBJ1-3,.,TGTGCCAGCAGCCAGGCAAATTGGATTGGAAACACCATATATTTT,CASSQANWIGNTIYF
TRBV28,TRBD2,TRBJ2-3,.,TGTGCCACCCGAGCGGGAGGTTGGGCAGATACGCAGTATTTT,CATRAGGWADTQYF
TRBV15,TRBD1,TRBJ1-4,.,TGTGCCACCAGCCTTTTGACAGGGGGAGAAGAAAAACTGTTTTTT,CATSLLTGGEEKLFF
TRBV5-4,.,TRBJ2-3,.,TGTGCCAGCAGCTCGGCCAAGGGCGCAGATACGCAGTATTTT,CASSSAKGADTQYF
TRBV5-8,.,TRBJ2-1,.,TGTGCCAGCAGCGGCGGGACTTCCCCTTTCAATGAGCAGTTCTTC,CASSGGTSPFNEQFF
TRBV5-4,.,TRBJ2-5,.,TGTGCCAGCAGCTTGAAGACGGGGGGCAGGGGATGGGAGACCCAGTACTTC,CASSLKTGGRGWETQYF
TRBV6-1,TRBD2,TRBJ2-3,.,TGTGCCAGCACCTCGGGGGGGTCTGGCCCAGATACGCAGTATTTT,CASTSGGSGPDTQYF
TRBV6-6,.,TRBJ1-3,once,TGTGCCAGCAGTTACGAGGGACGGTCCTCTGGAAACACCATATATTTT,CASSYEGRSSGNTIYF
TRBV18,TRBD1,TRBJ2-7,.,TGTGCCAGCTCACCAGACAGGGGGCACCACGAGCAGTACTTC,CASSPDRGHHEQYF
TRBV10-3,.,TRBJ2-1,.,TGTGCCATCAGTGGGAACGACAATGAGCAGTTCTTC,CAISGNDNEQFF
TRBV21-1,.,TRBJ1-5,once,TGTGCCAGCAGCCCCCCCGGGGCGGGTTATTACAATCAGCCCCAGCATTTT,CASSPPGAGYYNQPQHF
TRBV5-4,.,TRBJ2-7,.,TGTGCCAGCAGCACGGACCGGACTAACGAGCAGTACTTC,CASSTDRTNEQYF